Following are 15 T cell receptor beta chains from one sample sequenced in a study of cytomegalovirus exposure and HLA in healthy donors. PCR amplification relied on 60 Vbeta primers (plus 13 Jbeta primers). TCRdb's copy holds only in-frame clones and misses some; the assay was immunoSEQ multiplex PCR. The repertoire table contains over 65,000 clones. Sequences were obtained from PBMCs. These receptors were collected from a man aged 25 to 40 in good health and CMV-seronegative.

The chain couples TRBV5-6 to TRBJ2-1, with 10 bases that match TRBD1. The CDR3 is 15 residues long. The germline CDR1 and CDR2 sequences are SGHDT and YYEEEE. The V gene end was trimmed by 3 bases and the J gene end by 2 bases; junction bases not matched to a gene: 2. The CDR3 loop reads CASSSGQGTYNEQFF. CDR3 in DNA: TGTGCCAGCAGCTCGGGACAGGGGACCTACAATGAGCAGTTCTTC. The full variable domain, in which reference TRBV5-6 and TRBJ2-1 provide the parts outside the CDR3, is DAGVTQSPTHLIKTRGQQVTLRCSPKSGHDTVSWYQQALGQGPQFIFQYYEEEERQRGNFPDRFSGHQFPNYSSELNVNALLLGDSALYLCASSSGQGTYNEQFFGPGTRLTVL.

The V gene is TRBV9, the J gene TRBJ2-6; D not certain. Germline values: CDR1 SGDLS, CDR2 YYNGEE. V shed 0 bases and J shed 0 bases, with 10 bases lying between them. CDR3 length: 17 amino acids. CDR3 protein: CASSVEPHPSGANVLTF. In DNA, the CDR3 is TGTGCCAGCAGCGTAGAACCACACCCCTCTGGGGCCAACGTCCTGACTTTC.

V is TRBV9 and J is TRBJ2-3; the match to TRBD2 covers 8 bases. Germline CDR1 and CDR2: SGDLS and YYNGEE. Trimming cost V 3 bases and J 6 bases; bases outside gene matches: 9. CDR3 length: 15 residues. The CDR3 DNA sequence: TGTGCCAGCAGCGCGGGAGCGGGAGATGGCGATACGCAGTATTTT. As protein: CASSAGAGDGDTQYF.

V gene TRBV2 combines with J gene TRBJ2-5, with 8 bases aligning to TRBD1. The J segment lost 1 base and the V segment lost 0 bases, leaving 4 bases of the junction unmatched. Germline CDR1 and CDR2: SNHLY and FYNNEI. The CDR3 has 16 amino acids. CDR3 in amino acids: CASSEAGQALQETQYF. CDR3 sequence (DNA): TGTGCCAGCAGTGAAGCGGGACAGGCGCTCCAAGAGACCCAGTACTTC.

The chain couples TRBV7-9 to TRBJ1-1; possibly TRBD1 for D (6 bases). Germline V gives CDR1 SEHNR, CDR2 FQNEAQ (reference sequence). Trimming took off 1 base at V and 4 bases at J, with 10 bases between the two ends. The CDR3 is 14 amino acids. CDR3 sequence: CASSLGGHGTEAFF. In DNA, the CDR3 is TGTGCCAGCAGCTTAGGGGGGCACGGCACTGAAGCTTTCTTT.

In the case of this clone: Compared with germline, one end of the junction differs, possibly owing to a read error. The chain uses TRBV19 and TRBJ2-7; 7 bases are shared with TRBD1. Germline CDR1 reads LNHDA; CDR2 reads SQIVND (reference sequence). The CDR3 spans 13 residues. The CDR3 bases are TGTGCCAGTAGTTCGGGACAGTCCTACGGGCAGTACTTC. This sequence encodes CASSSGQSYGQYF.

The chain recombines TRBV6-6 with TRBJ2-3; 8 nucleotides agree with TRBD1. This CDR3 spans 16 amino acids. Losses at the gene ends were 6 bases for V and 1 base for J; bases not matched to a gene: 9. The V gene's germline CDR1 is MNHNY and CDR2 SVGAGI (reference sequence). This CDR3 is CASSPVGGQGTDTQYF. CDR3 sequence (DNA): TGTGCCAGCAGCCCGGTAGGGGGACAGGGCACAGATACGCAGTATTTT.

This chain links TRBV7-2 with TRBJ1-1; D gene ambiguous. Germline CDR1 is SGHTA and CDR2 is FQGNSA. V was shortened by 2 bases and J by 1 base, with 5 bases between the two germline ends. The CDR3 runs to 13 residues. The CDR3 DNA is TGTGCCAGCAGCTTAATAGAGAACACTGAAGCTTTCTTT. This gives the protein CASSLIENTEAFF. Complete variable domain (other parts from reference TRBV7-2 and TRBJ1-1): GAGVSQSPSNKVTEKGKDVELRCDPISGHTALYWYRQSLGQGLEFLIYFQGNSAPDKSGLPSDRFSAERTGGSVSTLTIQRTQQEDSAVYLCASSLIENTEAFFGQGTRLTVV.

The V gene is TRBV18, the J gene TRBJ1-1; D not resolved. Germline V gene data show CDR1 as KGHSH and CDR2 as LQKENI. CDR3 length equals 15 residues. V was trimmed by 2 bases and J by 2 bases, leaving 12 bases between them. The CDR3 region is CASSPRPAGNTEAFF. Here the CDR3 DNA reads TGTGCCAGCTCACCAAGGCCGGCGGGAAACACTGAAGCTTTCTTT. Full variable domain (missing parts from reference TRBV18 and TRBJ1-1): NAGVMQNPRHLVRRRGQEARLRCSPMKGHSHVYWYRQLPEEGLKFMVYLQKENIIDESGMPKERFSAEFPKEGPSILRIQQVVRGDSAAYFCASSPRPAGNTEAFFGQGTRLTVV.

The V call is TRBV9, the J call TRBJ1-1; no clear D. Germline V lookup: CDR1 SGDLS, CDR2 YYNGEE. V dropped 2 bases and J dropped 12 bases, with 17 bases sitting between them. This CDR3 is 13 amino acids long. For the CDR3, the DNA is TGTGCCAGCAGCGTTGATCCCAACGCGGCCACTTTCTTT. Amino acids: CASSVDPNAATFF.

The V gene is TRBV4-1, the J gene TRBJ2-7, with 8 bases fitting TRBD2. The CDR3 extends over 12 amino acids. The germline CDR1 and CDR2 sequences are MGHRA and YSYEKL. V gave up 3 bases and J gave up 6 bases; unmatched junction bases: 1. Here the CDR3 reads CASSHGGAEQYF. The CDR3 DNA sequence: TGCGCCAGCAGCCACGGGGGGGCCGAGCAGTACTTC.

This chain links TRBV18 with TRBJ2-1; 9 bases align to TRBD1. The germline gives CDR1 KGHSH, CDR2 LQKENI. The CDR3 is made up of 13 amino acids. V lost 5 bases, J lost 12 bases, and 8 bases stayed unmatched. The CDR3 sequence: CASSSDRGQGQFF. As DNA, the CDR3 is TGTGCCAGCTCATCGGACAGGGGCCAAGGGCAGTTCTTC.

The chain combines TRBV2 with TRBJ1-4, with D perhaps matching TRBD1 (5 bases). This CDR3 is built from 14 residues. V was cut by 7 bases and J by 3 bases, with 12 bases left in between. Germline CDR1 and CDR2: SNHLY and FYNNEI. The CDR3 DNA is TGTGCCAGCAATACAGGAAGGGCTAATGAAAAACTGTTTTTT. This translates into CASNTGRANEKLFF. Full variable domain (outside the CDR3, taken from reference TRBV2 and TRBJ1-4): EPEVTQTPSHQVTQMGQEVILRCVPISNHLYFYWYRQILGQKVEFLVSFYNNEISEKSEIFDDQFSVERPDGSNFTLKIRSTKLEDSAMYFCASNTGRANEKLFFGSGTQLSVL.

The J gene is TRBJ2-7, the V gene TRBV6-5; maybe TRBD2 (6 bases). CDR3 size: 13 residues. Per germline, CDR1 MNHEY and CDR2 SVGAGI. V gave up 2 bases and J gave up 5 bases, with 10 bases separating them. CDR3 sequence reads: CASSYRRGHEQYF. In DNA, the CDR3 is TGTGCCAGCAGTTACAGGCGGGGACACGAGCAGTACTTC.

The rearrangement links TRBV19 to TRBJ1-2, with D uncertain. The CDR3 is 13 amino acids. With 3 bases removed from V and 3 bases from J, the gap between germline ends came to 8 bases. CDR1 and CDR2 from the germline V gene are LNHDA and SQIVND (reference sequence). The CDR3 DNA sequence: TGTGCCAGTAGTATCGGAGGGCACTATGGCTACACCTTC. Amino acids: CASSIGGHYGYTF. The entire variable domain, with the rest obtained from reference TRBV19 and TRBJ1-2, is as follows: DGGITQSPKYLFRKEGQNVTLSCEQNLNHDAMYWYRQDPGQGLRLIYYSQIVNDFQKGDIAEGYSVSREKKESFPLTVTSAQKNPTAFYLCASSIGGHYGYTFGSGTRLTVV.